Following are 30 T cell receptor beta chains from one sample sequenced in a study of cytomegalovirus exposure and HLA in healthy donors (dated by TCRdb to about 2017). Library preparation used the immunoSEQ multiplex PCR assay. The multiplex PCR relied on a mix of 60 forward primers for TCR Vbeta segments and 13 reverse primers for TCR Jbeta segments. In its TCRdb copy, this immuneACCESS table keeps in-frame sequences only and misses some clones. Where compared with another copy, unresolved V genes explain less than half of these, and the others have no known cause. This sample has 93,000 or so clones in its table, and 84% of those were observed once. 4.5% to 7% of the sample is held by the ten biggest clonotypes. Material: PBMCs. These receptors all come from a woman aged 18-35 years in good health and CMV-seropositive.

The chain couples TRBV25-1 to TRBJ2-5; 8 bases line up with TRBD2. The CDR3 length is 14 residues. Germline V CDR1 and CDR2: MGHDK, SYGVNS. Trimming cost V 4 bases and J 0 bases; bases outside gene matches: 1. The CDR3 coding sequence is TGTGCCAGCAGTGTACTAGCGGACCAAGAGACCCAGTACTTC. As protein: CASSVLADQETQYF. Filled out from reference TRBV25-1 and TRBJ2-5, the complete variable domain reads EADIYQTPRYLVIGTGKKITLECSQTMGHDKMYWYQQDPGMELHLIHYSYGVNSTEKGDLSSESTVSRIRTEHFPLTLESARPSHTSQYLCASSVLADQETQYFGPGTRLLVL.

J is TRBJ1-1 and V is TRBV6-7, with 7 bases aligning to TRBD1. TRBV6-7 is marked as an open reading frame, function uncertain. V lost 6 bases and J lost 0; bases outside the gene matches: 10. The CDR3 has 16 amino acids. The CDR3 loop is CASSTTGTAMNTEAFF. The DNA of the CDR3 is TGTGCCAGCAGCACTACCGGGACAGCCATGAACACTGAAGCTTTCTTT.

The J gene is TRBJ2-3, the V gene TRBV5-1; 9 bases are a match to TRBD2. The V segment lost 0 bases and the J segment 2 bases; nucleotides outside the gene matches: 4. Germline CDR1 is SGHRS and CDR2 is YFSETQ. This CDR3 is 16 amino acids long. The CDR3 loop reads CASSLGTSVSTDTQYF. CDR3 in DNA: TGCGCCAGCAGCTTGGGGACTAGCGTCTCCACAGATACGCAGTATTTT. The complete variable domain, with remaining parts taken from reference TRBV5-1 and TRBJ2-3, reads KAGVTQTPRYLIKTRGQQVTLSCSPISGHRSVSWYQQTPGQGLQFLFEYFSETQRNKGNFPGRFSGRQFSNSRSEMNVSTLELGDSALYLCASSLGTSVSTDTQYFGPGTRLTVL.

This chain links TRBV6-1 with TRBJ2-3, with TRBD2 as a possible D gene (6 bases). V was pared by 0 bases and J by 2 bases, with 18 bases between. The CDR3 has 18 amino acids. Germline V gene data show CDR1 as MNHNS and CDR2 as SASEGT. For the CDR3, the DNA is TGTGCCAGCAGTGAAGCGCGGTACCGGGACTCCTTCACAGATACGCAGTATTTT. It is translated as CASSEARYRDSFTDTQYF.

The rearrangement joins TRBV4-1 to TRBJ2-4, with TRBD2 as a possible D gene (5 bases). The CDR3 extends over 12 amino acids. V was pared by 2 bases and J by 9 bases, with 8 bases between. Germline assignment: CDR1 MGHRA and CDR2 YSYEKL. CDR3 in amino acids: CASSQPRGIQYF. The CDR3 DNA sequence: TGCGCCAGCAGCCAACCCCGGGGCATTCAGTACTTC.

This chain links TRBV28 with TRBJ2-7; 9 nucleotides align to TRBD1. Germline V lookup: CDR1 MDHEN, CDR2 SYDVKM. J lost 4 bases, V lost 3 bases, and 4 bases had no gene match. The CDR3 is made up of 14 amino acids. CDR3 loop: CASSLGQGPYEQYF. CDR3 in DNA: TGTGCCAGCAGTTTGGGACAGGGCCCTTACGAGCAGTACTTC.

This clone was seen a handful of times. The chain combines TRBV5-1 with TRBJ1-6, with D uncertain. CDR1 is SGHRS, CDR2 YFSETQ, per germline. This CDR3 contains 12 residues. Trimming took off 5 bases at V and 8 bases at J, with 8 bases between the two ends. The CDR3 sequence is CASRFGDSPLHF. CDR3 bases: TGCGCCAGCAGATTCGGGGATTCACCCCTCCACTTT.

This clone was recorded at least ten times. This chain connects TRBV10-2 to TRBJ1-5; 9 nucleotides line up with TRBD1. The V segment lost 4 bases and the J segment 6 bases; nucleotides outside the gene matches: 4. This CDR3 has 14 amino acids. The germline V gene encodes CDR1 WSHSY and CDR2 SAAADI. DNA for the CDR3: TGCGCCAGCAGTGGGGGGACAGGGATTCAGCCCCAGCATTTT. It codes for CASSGGTGIQPQHF.

The chain has TRBV5-1 and TRBJ2-5, with 7 bases fitting TRBD1. Germline values: CDR1 SGHRS, CDR2 YFSETQ. CDR3 length equals 19 residues. Germline trimming cut 2 bases from V and 0 bases from J; bases unmatched to any gene: 16. The DNA of the CDR3 is TGCGCCAGCAGCTTCCACCCCGGTTTGACAGGGATGAACCAAGAGACCCAGTACTTC. It yields the protein CASSFHPGLTGMNQETQYF. The variable domain in full, with the rest retrieved from reference TRBV5-1 and TRBJ2-5, is KAGVTQTPRYLIKTRGQQVTLSCSPISGHRSVSWYQQTPGQGLQFLFEYFSETQRNKGNFPGRFSGRQFSNSRSEMNVSTLELGDSALYLCASSFHPGLTGMNQETQYFGPGTRLLVL.

The chain uses TRBV13 and TRBJ1-5, with unresolved D. Germline V gives CDR1 PRHDT, CDR2 FYEKMQ (reference sequence). The CDR3 has 13 residues. Trimming removed 0 bases from V and 5 bases from J, with 5 bases in between. CDR3: CASSLGLDQPQHF. The DNA for the CDR3 is TGTGCCAGCAGCTTAGGCCTAGATCAGCCCCAGCATTTT.

This sequence joins TRBV7-2 and TRBJ2-1; 10 bases are a match to TRBD2. Trimming at V came to 0 bases and at J to 8 bases, leaving 4 bases not matched to a gene. CDR1 and CDR2 from the germline V gene are SGHTA and FQGNSA. The CDR3 extends over 15 amino acids. The CDR3: CASSLASGGAYEQFF. CDR3 DNA sequence: TGTGCCAGCAGCTTAGCCAGCGGGGGGGCCTATGAGCAGTTCTTC. The entire variable domain, with the rest obtained from reference TRBV7-2 and TRBJ2-1, is as follows: GAGVSQSPSNKVTEKGKDVELRCDPISGHTALYWYRQSLGQGLEFLIYFQGNSAPDKSGLPSDRFSAERTGGSVSTLTIQRTQQEDSAVYLCASSLASGGAYEQFFGPGTRLTVL.

Points on this clone: One end of the junction does not line up with germline, which may come from a read error. This chain uses TRBV11-2 with TRBJ2-2; no reliable D call. Germline V gene data show CDR1 as SGHAT and CDR2 as FQNNGV. CDR3 size: 12 residues. In nucleotides, the CDR3 is TGTGCCAGCAGCTTCAACAGCGGGGAGCTGTTTTTT. This encodes CASSFNSGELFF.

As concerns this clone: Other DNA sequences of this sample code for an identical CDR3. The chain uses TRBV29-1 and TRBJ2-7; D might be TRBD2 (5 bases). The CDR3 extends over 12 amino acids. Looked up from germline, CDR1 is SQVTM and CDR2 is ANQGSEA. Trimming stripped 4 bases from V and 3 bases from J, with 10 bases between. CDR3 protein: CSVGEPGYEQYF. Here the CDR3 DNA reads TGCAGCGTTGGGGAGCCGGGCTACGAGCAGTACTTC.

The chain joins TRBV28 to TRBJ1-3; 9 bases map to TRBD1. Trimming took 6 bases from V and 3 from J; bases not matched to a gene: 6. From germline, CDR1 is MDHEN and CDR2 SYDVKM. The CDR3 totals 15 residues. CDR3 in amino acids: CASRTRDRVGNTIYF. The CDR3, as DNA: TGTGCCAGCAGAACCCGGGACAGGGTTGGAAACACCATATATTTT.

V gene TRBV28 combines with J gene TRBJ2-7; 7 nucleotides line up with TRBD2. V dropped 5 bases and J dropped 0; count of bases not matched to a gene: 13. From germline, CDR1 is MDHEN and CDR2 SYDVKM. The CDR3 contains 17 residues. The CDR3 nucleotides are TGTGCCAGCAGTCCCCTAGGCCGGGACTACCTCTCCTACGAGCAGTACTTC. Translating gives CASSPLGRDYLSYEQYF.

As regards this clone: One end of the junction varies from germline; a read error may be responsible. The rearrangement uses TRBV7-7 and TRBJ2-3; possible D gene TRBD2, 6 bases. The CDR3 spans 13 residues. Germline V gives CDR1 SSHAT, CDR2 FNYEAQ (reference sequence). CDR3 in amino acids: CASSPSSVGTQYF. The CDR3 bases are TGTGCTAGCAGCCCCTCTAGCGTAGGAACGCAGTATTTT.

This clone has more than one count but fewer than ten. The rearrangement links TRBV28 to TRBJ2-1; TRBD2 matches 9 bases. Germline trimming cut 6 bases from V and 3 bases from J; bases unmatched to any gene: 6. The CDR3 contains 15 residues. Germline CDR1 is MDHEN and CDR2 is SYDVKM. The CDR3: CASSSSGRVYNEQFF. The CDR3 region has the DNA TGTGCCAGCAGCAGTAGCGGGAGAGTCTACAATGAGCAGTTCTTC. The entire variable domain, with the rest obtained from reference TRBV28 and TRBJ2-1, is as follows: DVKVTQSSRYLVKRTGEKVFLECVQDMDHENMFWYRQDPGLGLRLIYFSYDVKMKEKGDIPEGYSVSREKKERFSLILESASTNQTSMYLCASSSSGRVYNEQFFGPGTRLTVL.

This clone appeared once. CDR3 residues: CASSFNTDIGYTF. In DNA form, the CDR3 reads TGTGCCAGCAGTTTTAATACGGACATTGGCTACACCTTC. The V call is TRBV27, the J call TRBJ1-2, with D maybe TRBD1 (5 bases). V lost 3 bases and J lost 7, with 12 bases in between. Germline CDR1 reads MNHEY; CDR2 reads SMNVEV (reference sequence). The CDR3 is 13 amino acids.

V is TRBV9 and J is TRBJ2-3; TRBD1 agrees at 11 bases. Germline V lookup: CDR1 SGDLS, CDR2 YYNGEE. CDR3 length equals 15 residues. With 0 bases clipped from V and 5 bases from J, the junction kept 2 bases outside the gene matches. CDR3 nucleotide sequence: TGTGCCAGCAGCGTAGGGACAGGGGGCTTAGATACGCAGTATTTT. Its translation: CASSVGTGGLDTQYF.

This clone came up once. The chain joins TRBV28 to TRBJ2-7; TRBD2 agrees at 7 bases. Per the germline V gene, CDR1 is MDHEN and CDR2 is SYDVKM. The V segment lost 7 bases and the J segment 3 bases; nucleotides outside the gene matches: 12. CDR3 length: 15 amino acids. As DNA, the CDR3 is TGTGCCAGCAACCTCCCCGGGAGGCCAGACTACGAGCAGTACTTC. As protein: CASNLPGRPDYEQYF.

The rearrangement uses TRBV1 and TRBJ2-3; TRBD2, the D gene given by the table, was not confirmed from the DNA. TRBV1 is labeled a pseudogene. The CDR3 is 16 amino acids. In DNA form, the CDR3 reads TGCACCAGCAGCCGGACACCGGGACTGATCACAGATACGCAGTATTTT. Its translation is CTSSRTPGLITDTQYF.

The chain combines TRBV5-1 with TRBJ1-1; 7 bases are a match to TRBD1. Per the germline V gene, CDR1 is SGHRS and CDR2 is YFSETQ. The ends lost 0 bases at V and 0 bases at J; junction bases unmatched: 5. This CDR3 contains 16 residues. CDR3 DNA: TGCGCCAGCAGCTTGGTCGCAGGGGGAATGAACACTGAAGCTTTCTTT. Translation gives CASSLVAGGMNTEAFF.

The J gene is TRBJ2-5, the V gene TRBV28; 9 bases line up with TRBD2. V dropped 3 bases and J dropped 3; count of bases not matched to a gene: 8. The CDR3 totals 16 residues. Germline V gene data show CDR1 as MDHEN and CDR2 as SYDVKM. CDR3 residues: CASSFRGTSLEETQYF. In DNA form, the CDR3 reads TGTGCCAGCAGTTTCCGCGGGACTAGCCTAGAAGAGACCCAGTACTTC.

The chain has TRBV7-3 and TRBJ1-5; TRBD1 matches 8 bases. V lost 1 base and J lost 7; bases outside the gene matches: 6. Germline values: CDR1 SGHTA, CDR2 FQGTGA. The CDR3 extends over 15 amino acids. The DNA for the CDR3 is TGTGCCAGCAGCTTAAATTTCGGACAGGGACAGCCCCAGCATTTT. Translated: CASSLNFGQGQPQHF. Looking up the rest from reference TRBV7-3 and TRBJ1-5 gives the full variable domain: GAGVSQTPSNKVTEKGKYVELRCDPISGHTALYWYRQSLGQGPEFLIYFQGTGAADDSGLPNDRFFAVRPEGSVSTLKIQRTERGDSAVYLCASSLNFGQGQPQHFGDGTRLSIL.

The chain uses TRBV9 and TRBJ1-2; tentative D call: TRBD1 (6 bases). Between the trimmed V and J ends, which lost 0 bases and 4 bases, there was a span of 10 bases. CDR3 length: 14 amino acids. CDR1 is SGDLS, CDR2 YYNGEE, per germline. The CDR3 loop reads CASSVGGQIYGYTF. As DNA, the CDR3 is TGTGCCAGCAGCGTAGGGGGGCAAATCTATGGCTACACCTTC. Filled out from reference TRBV9 and TRBJ1-2, the complete variable domain reads DSGVTQTPKHLITATGQRVTLRCSPRSGDLSVYWYQQSLDQGLQFLIQYYNGEERAKGNILERFSAQQFPDLHSELNLSSLELGDSALYFCASSVGGQIYGYTFGSGTRLTVV.

This chain joins TRBV18 and TRBJ2-2; 9 bases are a match to TRBD2. The CDR3 runs 15 residues. Germline trimming cut 3 bases from V and 6 bases from J; bases unmatched to any gene: 5. Germline CDR1 is KGHSH and CDR2 is LQKENI. CDR3 loop: CASSPGLASSGELFF. DNA of the CDR3: TGTGCCAGCTCACCGGGACTAGCATCTTCCGGGGAGCTGTTTTTT.

This chain joins TRBV11-2 and TRBJ2-7, with a tentative D call TRBD2 (6 bases). Germline assignment: CDR1 SGHAT and CDR2 FQNNGV. The V and J ends lost 1 base and 0 bases respectively, with 10 bases between them. CDR3 length: 15 residues. The CDR3 here is CASSLARRASYEQYF. In DNA form, the CDR3 reads TGTGCCAGCAGCTTAGCGAGGAGGGCCTCCTACGAGCAGTACTTC. Variable domain in full (rest from reference TRBV11-2 and TRBJ2-7): EAGVAQSPRYKIIEKRQSVAFWCNPISGHATLYWYQQILGQGPKLLIQFQNNGVVDDSQLPKDRFSAERLKGVDSTLKIQPAKLEDSAVYLCASSLARRASYEQYFGPGTRLTVT.

This clone came up a few times. The V call is TRBV27, the J call TRBJ1-5; possible D gene TRBD1, 6 bases. With 6 bases removed from V and 3 bases from J, the gap between germline ends came to 15 bases. The germline gives CDR1 MNHEY, CDR2 SMNVEV (reference sequence). The CDR3 runs 15 residues. CDR3 coding DNA: TGTGCCAGCAGCAATGGGGCAGGGGTCAATCAGCCCCAGCATTTT. Protein product: CASSNGAGVNQPQHF.

The rearrangement links TRBV13 to TRBJ2-7; 8 nucleotides match TRBD2. Unmatched junction bases numbered 15, after V lost 6 bases and J lost 5 bases. The germline V gene encodes CDR1 PRHDT and CDR2 FYEKMQ (reference sequence). The CDR3 sequence is 16 residues long. For the CDR3, the DNA is TGTGCCAGCAGACCCCTTGCGGGGGGCCGCGGAAACGAGCAGTACTTC. Amino acid sequence: CASRPLAGGRGNEQYF.

This sequence joins TRBV5-6 and TRBJ2-1, with 8 bases identical to TRBD2. This CDR3 has 13 amino acids. CDR1 and CDR2 from the germline V gene are SGHDT and YYEEEE. Trimming cost V 2 bases and J 5 bases; bases outside gene matches: 0. CDR3 protein: CASSLLADNEQFF. The CDR3 region has the DNA TGTGCCAGCAGCTTACTAGCGGACAATGAGCAGTTCTTC.